Below are 6 T cell receptor beta chains sequenced from a single sample in a study of memory CD4+ T cells and cytomegalovirus serostatus. Here immunoSEQ multiplex PCR was the method, and the copy in TCRdb shows in-frame clones only, minus some. The sample consists of over 50,000 clones, roughly 79% of them appearing once. Single viable CD3+CD4+CD8-CD45RO+ cells were sorted as the memory CD4+ T cells. The sample was memory CD4+ T cells from blood. Source of these receptors: an adult in good health and CMV-seronegative.

The V and J genes are TRBV18 and TRBJ1-2; possible D gene TRBD1, 5 bases. The CDR3 extends over 18 amino acids. Germline V gene sequence: CDR1 KGHSH, CDR2 LQKENI. Trimming pared 4 bases from V and 0 bases from J, leaving 21 bases between. CDR3: CASSRSSQDRSANYGYTF. In nucleotides, the CDR3 is TGTGCCAGCTCACGCTCTTCGCAAGACAGATCAGCTAACTATGGCTACACCTTC.

This chain links TRBV7-3 with TRBJ2-7, with 8 nucleotides matching TRBD1. The V gene end was trimmed by 5 bases and the J gene end by 3 bases; junction bases not matched to a gene: 3. Germline V gives CDR1 SGHTA, CDR2 FQGTGA. The CDR3 is 13 amino acids. CDR3 residues: CASSPGQGYEQYF. CDR3 bases: TGTGCCAGCAGCCCCGGACAGGGCTACGAGCAGTACTTC.

This chain uses TRBV6-1 with TRBJ1-1; D might be TRBD1 (5 bases). Germline V lookup: CDR1 MNHNS, CDR2 SASEGT. The CDR3 has 13 residues. The ends were cut back, 8 bases at V and 4 bases at J, with 14 bases in the middle. The CDR3 sequence is CASRSHGGTEAFF. Here the CDR3 DNA reads TGTGCCAGCCGCAGCCACGGGGGCACTGAAGCTTTCTTT.

This clone was recorded a few times. The CDR3 loop is CASSLSGEQFF. In DNA form, the CDR3 reads TGTGCCAGCAGCTTGAGTGGCGAGCAGTTCTTC. The V gene is TRBV5-4, the J gene TRBJ2-1, with D hard to call. Trimming pared 1 base from V and 10 bases from J, leaving 6 bases between. The CDR3 has 11 amino acids. Germline V CDR1 and CDR2: SGHNT, YYREEE (reference sequence). Looking up the rest from reference TRBV5-4 and TRBJ2-1 gives the full variable domain: ETGVTQSPTHLIKTRGQQVTLRCSSQSGHNTVSWYQQALGQGPQFIFQYYREEENGRGNFPPRFSGLQFPNYSSELNVNALELDDSALYLCASSLSGEQFFGPGTRLTVL.

This chain uses TRBV9 with TRBJ2-7; 7 bases fit TRBD1. The CDR3 has 16 amino acids. Trimming took 0 bases from V and 0 from J; bases not matched to a gene: 6. The germline V gene has CDR1 SGDLS and CDR2 YYNGEE. In DNA form, the CDR3 reads TGTGCCAGCAGCGTAGGTACGGACAGGAGCTCCTACGAGCAGTACTTC. Translation gives CASSVGTDRSSYEQYF. Variable domain in full (rest from reference TRBV9 and TRBJ2-7): DSGVTQTPKHLITATGQRVTLRCSPRSGDLSVYWYQQSLDQGLQFLIQYYNGEERAKGNILERFSAQQFPDLHSELNLSSLELGDSALYFCASSVGTDRSSYEQYFGPGTRLTVT.

The genes are TRBV5-6 and TRBJ2-2; no definite D call. The germline V gene has CDR1 SGHDT and CDR2 YYEEEE. V lost 0 bases, J lost 0 bases, and 15 bases lay in between. The CDR3 extends over 18 amino acids. Written as DNA, the CDR3 is TGTGCCAGCAGCTTGGTACACCTCAAATACGCGAACACCGGGGAGCTGTTTTTT. Translating it yields CASSLVHLKYANTGELFF.